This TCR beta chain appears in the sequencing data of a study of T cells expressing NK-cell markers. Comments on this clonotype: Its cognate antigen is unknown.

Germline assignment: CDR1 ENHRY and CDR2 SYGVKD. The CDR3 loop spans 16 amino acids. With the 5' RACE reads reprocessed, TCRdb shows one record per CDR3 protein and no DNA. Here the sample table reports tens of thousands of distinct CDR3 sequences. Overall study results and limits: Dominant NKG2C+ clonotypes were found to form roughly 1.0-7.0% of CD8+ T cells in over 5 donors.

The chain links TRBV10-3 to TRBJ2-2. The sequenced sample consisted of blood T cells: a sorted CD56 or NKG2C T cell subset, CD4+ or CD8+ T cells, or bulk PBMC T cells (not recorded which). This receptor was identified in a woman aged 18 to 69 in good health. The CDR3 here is CAISEVIIRRSGELFF.